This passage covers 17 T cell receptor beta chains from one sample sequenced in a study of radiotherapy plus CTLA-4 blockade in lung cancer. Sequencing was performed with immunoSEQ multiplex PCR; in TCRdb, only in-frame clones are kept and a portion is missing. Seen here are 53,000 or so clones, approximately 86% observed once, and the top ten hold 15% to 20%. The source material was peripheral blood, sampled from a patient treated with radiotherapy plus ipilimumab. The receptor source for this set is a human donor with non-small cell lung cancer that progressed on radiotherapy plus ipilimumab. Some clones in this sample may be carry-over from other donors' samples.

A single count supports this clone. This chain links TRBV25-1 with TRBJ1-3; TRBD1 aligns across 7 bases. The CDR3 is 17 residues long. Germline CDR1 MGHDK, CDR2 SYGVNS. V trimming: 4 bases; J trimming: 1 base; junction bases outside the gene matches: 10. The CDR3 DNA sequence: TGTGCCAGCAGTGGAAACCACAGGGGACGGTCTGGAAACACCATATATTTT. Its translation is CASSGNHRGRSGNTIYF.

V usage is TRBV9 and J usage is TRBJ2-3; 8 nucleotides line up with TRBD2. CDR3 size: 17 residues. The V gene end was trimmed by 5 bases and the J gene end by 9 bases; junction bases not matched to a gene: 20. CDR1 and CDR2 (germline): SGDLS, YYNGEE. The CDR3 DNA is TGTGCCAGCAGGGGGGATGGACTAGCAGGTGAAAGTGCAACGCAGTATTTT. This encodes CASRGDGLAGESATQYF.

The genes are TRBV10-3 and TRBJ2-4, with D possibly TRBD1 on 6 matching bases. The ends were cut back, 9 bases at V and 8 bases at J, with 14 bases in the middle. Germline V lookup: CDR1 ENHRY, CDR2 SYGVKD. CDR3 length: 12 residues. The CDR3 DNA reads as TGTGCCATAGGTGGGGGCAGGGACATTCAGTACTTC. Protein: CAIGGGRDIQYF.

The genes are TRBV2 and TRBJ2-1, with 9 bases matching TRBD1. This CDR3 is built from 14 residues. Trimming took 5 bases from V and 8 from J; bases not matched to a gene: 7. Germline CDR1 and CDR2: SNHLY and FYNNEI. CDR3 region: CASSWGQGGHEQFF. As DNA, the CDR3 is TGTGCCAGCAGTTGGGGACAGGGCGGCCATGAGCAGTTCTTC.

The CDR3 region is CASSGRSEGYTF. The CDR3, as DNA: TGTGCCAGCAGCGGTCGCTCGGAGGGCTACACCTTC. The chain links TRBV21-1 to TRBJ1-2. TRBV21-1 is marked as a pseudogene. The CDR3 extends over 12 amino acids.

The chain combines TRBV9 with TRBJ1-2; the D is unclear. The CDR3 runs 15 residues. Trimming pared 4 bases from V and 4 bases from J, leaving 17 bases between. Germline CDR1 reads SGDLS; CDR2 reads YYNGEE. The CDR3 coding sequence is TGTGCCAGCAGCAAGGGAGGAGGAGTCTCCTATGGCTACACCTTC. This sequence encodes CASSKGGGVSYGYTF. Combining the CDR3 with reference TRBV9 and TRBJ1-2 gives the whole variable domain DSGVTQTPKHLITATGQRVTLRCSPRSGDLSVYWYQQSLDQGLQFLIQYYNGEERAKGNILERFSAQQFPDLHSELNLSSLELGDSALYFCASSKGGGVSYGYTFGSGTRLTVV.

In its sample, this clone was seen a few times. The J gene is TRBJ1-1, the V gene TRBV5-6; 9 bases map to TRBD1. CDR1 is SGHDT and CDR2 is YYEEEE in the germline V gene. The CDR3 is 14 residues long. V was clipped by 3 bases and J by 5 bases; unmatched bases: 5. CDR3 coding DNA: TGTGCCAGCAGCTGGGGGACAGGGAGGACTGAAGCTTTCTTT. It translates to CASSWGTGRTEAFF.

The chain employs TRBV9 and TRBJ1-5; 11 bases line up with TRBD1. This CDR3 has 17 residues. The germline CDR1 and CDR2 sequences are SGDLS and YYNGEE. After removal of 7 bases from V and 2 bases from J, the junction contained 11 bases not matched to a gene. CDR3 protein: CASGKGTGQGGNQPQHF. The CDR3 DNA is TGTGCCAGCGGTAAGGGGACGGGACAGGGGGGCAATCAGCCCCAGCATTTT. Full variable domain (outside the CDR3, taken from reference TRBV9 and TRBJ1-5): DSGVTQTPKHLITATGQRVTLRCSPRSGDLSVYWYQQSLDQGLQFLIQYYNGEERAKGNILERFSAQQFPDLHSELNLSSLELGDSALYFCASGKGTGQGGNQPQHFGDGTRLSIL.

As DNA, the CDR3 is TGTGCCAGCTGTACTCAGGGGCTCGGAAACACCATATATTTT. Translation gives CASCTQGLGNTIYF. V is TRBV28 and J is TRBJ1-3; the D gene is possibly TRBD1 (6 bases). V dropped 8 bases and J dropped 4 bases, with 15 bases sitting between them. The germline CDR1 and CDR2 sequences are MDHEN and SYDVKM. This CDR3 spans 14 amino acids.

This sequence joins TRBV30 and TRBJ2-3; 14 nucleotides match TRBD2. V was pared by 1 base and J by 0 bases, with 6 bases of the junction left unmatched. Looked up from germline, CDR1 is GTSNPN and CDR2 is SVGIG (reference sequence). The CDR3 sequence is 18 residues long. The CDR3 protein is CAWSGLAGGGLSTDTQYF. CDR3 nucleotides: TGTGCCTGGAGTGGACTAGCGGGAGGGGGTTTGAGCACAGATACGCAGTATTTT.

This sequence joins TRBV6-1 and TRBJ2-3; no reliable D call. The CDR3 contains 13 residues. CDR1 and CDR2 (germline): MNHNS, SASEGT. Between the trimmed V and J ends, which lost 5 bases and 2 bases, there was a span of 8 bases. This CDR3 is CASSPLVTDTQYF. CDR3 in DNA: TGTGCCAGCAGTCCATTAGTCACAGATACGCAGTATTTT.

The CDR3 sequence: CAWSLTRMSEQYF. The CDR3 nucleotides are TGTGCCTGGAGCTTAACTAGAATGAGCGAGCAGTACTTC. This rearrangement joins TRBV30 to TRBJ2-7; TRBD2 is a possible D gene (5 bases). The germline V gene has CDR1 GTSNPN and CDR2 SVGIG (reference sequence). V gave up 3 bases and J gave up 6 bases, with 15 bases separating them. This CDR3 region has 13 residues.

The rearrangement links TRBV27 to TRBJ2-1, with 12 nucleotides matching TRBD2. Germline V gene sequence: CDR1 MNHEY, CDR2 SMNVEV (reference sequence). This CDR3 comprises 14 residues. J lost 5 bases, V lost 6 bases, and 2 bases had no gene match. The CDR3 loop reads CASSGTSGHNEQFF. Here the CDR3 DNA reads TGTGCCAGCAGCGGGACTAGCGGGCACAATGAGCAGTTCTTC.

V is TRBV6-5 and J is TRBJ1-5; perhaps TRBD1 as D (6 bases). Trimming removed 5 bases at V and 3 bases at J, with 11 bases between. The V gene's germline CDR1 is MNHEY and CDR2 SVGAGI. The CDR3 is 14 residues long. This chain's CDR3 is CASSLTGFNQPQHF. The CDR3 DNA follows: TGTGCCAGCAGTCTCACAGGGTTCAATCAGCCCCAGCATTTT.

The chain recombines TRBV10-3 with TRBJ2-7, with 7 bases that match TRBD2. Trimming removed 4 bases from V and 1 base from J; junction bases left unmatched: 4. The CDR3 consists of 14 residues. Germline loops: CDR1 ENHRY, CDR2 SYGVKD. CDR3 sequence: CAISVAGVSYEQYF. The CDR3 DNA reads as TGTGCCATCAGTGTTGCGGGAGTGTCCTACGAGCAGTACTTC.

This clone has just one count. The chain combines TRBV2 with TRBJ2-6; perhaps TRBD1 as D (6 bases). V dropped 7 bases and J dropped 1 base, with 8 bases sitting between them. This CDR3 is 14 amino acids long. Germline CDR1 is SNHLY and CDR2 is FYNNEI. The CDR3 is CASTTGSGANVLTF. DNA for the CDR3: TGTGCCAGCACTACAGGGTCTGGGGCCAACGTCCTGACTTTC.

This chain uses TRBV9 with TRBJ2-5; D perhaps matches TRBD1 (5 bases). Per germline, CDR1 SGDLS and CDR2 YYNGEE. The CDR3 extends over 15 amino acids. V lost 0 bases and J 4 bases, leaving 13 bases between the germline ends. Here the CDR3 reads CASSVAGREGETQYF. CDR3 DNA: TGTGCCAGCAGCGTAGCCGGCAGGGAAGGAGAGACCCAGTACTTC.